The TCR beta chain under discussion was sequenced for a study of T-cell memory formation after mild COVID-19. The study's findings and limits: Clones contracting across day 15 to 85 had a balanced CD4/CD8 profile; later expanding clones leaned CD4+.

To note about this clonotype: Its specificity is unknown.

CDR3 length equals 15 residues. Trimming removed 1 base at V and 0 bases at J, with 8 bases between. CDR1 SGHTA and CDR2 FQGNSA come from the germline V gene. A single record per CDR3 protein comes from TCRdb applying MiXCR to the 5' RACE reads. The sample has 120,000 or so distinct CDR3 sequences, approximately 15% seen once; the top ten hold 5% to 5.5%. This clonotype originated in a man aged 18 to 29 who had mild COVID-19 (a few samples of this study predate the infection). Cell type and time point are not known. Sequences were obtained from PBMCs or a T cell subset sorted from them (not recorded which). The rearrangement links TRBV7-2 to TRBJ2-3; D unresolved. The CDR3 DNA follows: TGTGCCAGCAGCTTAGGCAGGTGGAGCACAGATACGCAGTATTTT. Its translation: CASSLGRWSTDTQYF.